The TCR beta chain described here comes from a study of blood T cell repertoires in COVID-19. Assay used: immunoSEQ multiplex PCR; TCRdb lists only in-frame clones, some missing. The data contain 150,000 to 200,000 clones, about 80% of them singletons. In germline, CDR1 is SQVTM, CDR2 ANQGSEA. This CDR3 spans 11 amino acids. V dropped 7 bases and J dropped 8 bases, with 14 bases sitting between them. The chain combines TRBV29-1 with TRBJ1-2; possibly TRBD1 for D (6 bases). The clonotype was recovered from a human donor with acute or convalescent COVID-19. The donor label of this sample is uncertain. The sample taken for sequencing was peripheral blood. The CDR3 is CSAAGEYGYTF. CDR3 in DNA: TGCAGCGCTGCAGGGGAGTACGGCTACACCTTC.